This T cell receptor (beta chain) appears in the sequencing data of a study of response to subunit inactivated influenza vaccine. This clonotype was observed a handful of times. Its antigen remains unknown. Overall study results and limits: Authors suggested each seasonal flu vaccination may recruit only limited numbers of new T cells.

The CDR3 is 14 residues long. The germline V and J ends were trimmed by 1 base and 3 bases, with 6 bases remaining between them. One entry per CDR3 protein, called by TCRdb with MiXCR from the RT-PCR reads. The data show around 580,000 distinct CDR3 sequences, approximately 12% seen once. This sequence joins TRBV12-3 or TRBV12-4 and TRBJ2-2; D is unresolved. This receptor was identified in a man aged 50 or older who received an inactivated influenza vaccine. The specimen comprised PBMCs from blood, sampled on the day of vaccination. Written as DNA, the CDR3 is TGTGCCAGCAGTTTAGGAGATTACACCGGGGAGCTGTTTTTT. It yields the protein CASSLGDYTGELFF.